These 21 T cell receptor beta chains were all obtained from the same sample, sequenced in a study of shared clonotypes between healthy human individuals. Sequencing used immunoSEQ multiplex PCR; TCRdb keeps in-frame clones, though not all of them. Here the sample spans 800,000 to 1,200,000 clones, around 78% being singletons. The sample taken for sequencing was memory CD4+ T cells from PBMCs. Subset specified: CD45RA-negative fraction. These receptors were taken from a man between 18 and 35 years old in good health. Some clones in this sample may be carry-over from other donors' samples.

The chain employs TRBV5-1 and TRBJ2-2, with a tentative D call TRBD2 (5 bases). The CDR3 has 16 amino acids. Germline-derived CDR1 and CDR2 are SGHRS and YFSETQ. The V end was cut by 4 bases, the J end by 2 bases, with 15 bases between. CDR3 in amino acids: CASSGVGAENTGELFF. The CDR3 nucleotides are TGCGCCAGCAGCGGGGTGGGAGCGGAAAACACCGGGGAGCTGTTTTTT.

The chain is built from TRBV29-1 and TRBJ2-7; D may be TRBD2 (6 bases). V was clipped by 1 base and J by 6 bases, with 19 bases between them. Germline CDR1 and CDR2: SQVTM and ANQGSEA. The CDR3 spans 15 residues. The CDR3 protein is CSVEVGGMGYGEQYF. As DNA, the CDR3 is TGCAGCGTTGAAGTGGGAGGCATGGGATATGGCGAGCAGTACTTC.

The CDR3 DNA is TGTGCCAGCAGCTCAGGGGTGGATCGACGTCAGCCCCAGCATTTT. Its translation is CASSSGVDRRQPQHF. The V and J genes are TRBV7-2 and TRBJ1-5; perhaps TRBD1 as D (6 bases). The germline CDR1 and CDR2 sequences are SGHTA and FQGNSA. This CDR3 is built from 15 residues. V was trimmed by 4 bases and J by 6 bases, leaving 16 bases between them.

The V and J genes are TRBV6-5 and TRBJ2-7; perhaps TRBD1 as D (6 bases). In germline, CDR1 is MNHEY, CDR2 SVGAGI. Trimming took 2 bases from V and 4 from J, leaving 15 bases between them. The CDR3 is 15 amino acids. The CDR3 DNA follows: TGTGCCAGCAGTTACGTAGGACAGCGAGTTTACGAGCAGTACTTC. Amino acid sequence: CASSYVGQRVYEQYF.

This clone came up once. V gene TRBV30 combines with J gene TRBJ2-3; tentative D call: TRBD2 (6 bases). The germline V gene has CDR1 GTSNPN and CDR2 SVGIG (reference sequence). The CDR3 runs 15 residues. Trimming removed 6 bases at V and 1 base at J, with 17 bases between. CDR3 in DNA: TGTGCCTGCCACAGCGATTCGGGGGGCACAGATACGCAGTATTTT. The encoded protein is CACHSDSGGTDTQYF.

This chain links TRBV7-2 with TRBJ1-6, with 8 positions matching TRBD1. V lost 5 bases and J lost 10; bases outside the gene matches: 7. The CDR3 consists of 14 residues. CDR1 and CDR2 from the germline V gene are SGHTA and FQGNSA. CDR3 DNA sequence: TGTGCCAGCAGCCCGGACAGGGTCCGGTCACCCCTCCACTTT. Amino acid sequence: CASSPDRVRSPLHF.

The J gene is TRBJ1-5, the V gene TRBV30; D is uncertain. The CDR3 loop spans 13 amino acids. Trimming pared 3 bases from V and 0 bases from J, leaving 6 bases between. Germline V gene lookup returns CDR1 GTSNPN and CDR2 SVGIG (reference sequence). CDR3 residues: CAWSQNSNQPQHF. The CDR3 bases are TGTGCCTGGAGCCAGAATAGCAATCAGCCCCAGCATTTT.

The DNA for the CDR3 is TGTGCCAGCAGCCAAATAGGTCGTGGCCTGAACACTGAAGCTTTCTTT. Residues: CASSQIGRGLNTEAFF. This rearrangement joins TRBV14 to TRBJ1-1; no reliable D call. This CDR3 has 16 residues. Trimming left V 2 bases short and J 0 bases short, with 13 bases between. Germline V gene data show CDR1 as SGHDN and CDR2 as FVKESK. The whole variable domain, remainder taken from reference TRBV14 and TRBJ1-1, is EAGVTQFPSHSVIEKGQTVTLRCDPISGHDNLYWYRRVMGKEIKFLLHFVKESKQDESGMPNNRFLAERTGGTYSTLKVQPAELEDSGVYFCASSQIGRGLNTEAFFGQGTRLTVV.

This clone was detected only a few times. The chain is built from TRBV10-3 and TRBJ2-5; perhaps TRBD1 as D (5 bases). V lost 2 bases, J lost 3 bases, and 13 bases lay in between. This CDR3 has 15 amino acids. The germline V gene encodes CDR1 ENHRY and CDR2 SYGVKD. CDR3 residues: CAISERNTREETQYF. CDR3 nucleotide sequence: TGTGCCATCAGTGAGCGAAATACCAGGGAAGAGACCCAGTACTTC.

The CDR3 protein is CASSGNRGTDTQYF. CDR3 in DNA: TGTGCCAGCAGCGGAAACAGGGGGACAGATACGCAGTATTTT. The rearrangement links TRBV11-2 to TRBJ2-3; 8 nucleotides align to TRBD1. The CDR3 is made up of 14 amino acids. Per the germline V gene, CDR1 is SGHAT and CDR2 is FQNNGV. V trimming: 5 bases; J trimming: 3 bases; junction bases outside the gene matches: 4.

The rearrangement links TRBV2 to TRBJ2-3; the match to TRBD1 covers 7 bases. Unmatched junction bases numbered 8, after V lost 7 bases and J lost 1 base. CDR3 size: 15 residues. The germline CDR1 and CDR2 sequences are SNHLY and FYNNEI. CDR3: CASNGQDSGTDTQYF. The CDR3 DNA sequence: TGTGCCAGCAATGGACAGGATTCGGGCACAGATACGCAGTATTTT.

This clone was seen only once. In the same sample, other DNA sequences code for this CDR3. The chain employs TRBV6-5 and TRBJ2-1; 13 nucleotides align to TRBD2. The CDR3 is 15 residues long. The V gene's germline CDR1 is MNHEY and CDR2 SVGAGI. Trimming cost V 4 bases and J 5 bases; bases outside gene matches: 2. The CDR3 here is CASSSGLAGDNEQFF. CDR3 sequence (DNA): TGTGCCAGCAGTTCAGGACTAGCGGGAGACAATGAGCAGTTCTTC.

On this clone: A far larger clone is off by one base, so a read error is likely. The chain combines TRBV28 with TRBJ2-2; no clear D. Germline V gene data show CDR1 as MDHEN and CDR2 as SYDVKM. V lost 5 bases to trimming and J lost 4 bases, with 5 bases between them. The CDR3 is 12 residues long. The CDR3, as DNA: TGTGCCAGCAGTGTTCTCACCGGGGAGCTGTTTTTT. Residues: CASSVLTGELFF.

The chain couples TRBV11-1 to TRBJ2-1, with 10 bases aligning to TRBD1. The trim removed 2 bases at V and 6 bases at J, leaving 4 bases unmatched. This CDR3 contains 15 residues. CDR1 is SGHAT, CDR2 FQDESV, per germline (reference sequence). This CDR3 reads CASSLRDRGGNEQFF. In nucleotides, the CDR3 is TGTGCCAGCAGCTTAAGGGACAGGGGAGGCAATGAGCAGTTCTTC. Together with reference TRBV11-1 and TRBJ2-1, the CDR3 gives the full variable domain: EAEVAQSPRYKITEKSQAVAFWCDPISGHATLYWYRQILGQGPELLVQFQDESVVDDSQLPKDRFSAERLKGVDSTLKIQPAELGDSAMYLCASSLRDRGGNEQFFGPGTRLTVL.

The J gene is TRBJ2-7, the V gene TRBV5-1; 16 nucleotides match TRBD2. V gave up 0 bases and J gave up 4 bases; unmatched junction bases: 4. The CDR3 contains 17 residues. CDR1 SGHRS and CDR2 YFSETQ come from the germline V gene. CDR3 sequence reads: CASSLGGLAGGPYEQYF. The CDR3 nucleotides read TGCGCCAGCAGCTTGGGGGGACTAGCGGGAGGGCCTTACGAGCAGTACTTC.

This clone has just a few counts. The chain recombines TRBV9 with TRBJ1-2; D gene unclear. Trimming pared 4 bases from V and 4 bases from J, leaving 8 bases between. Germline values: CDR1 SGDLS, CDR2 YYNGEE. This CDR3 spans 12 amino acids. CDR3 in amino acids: CASSPLSYGYTF. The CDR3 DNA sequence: TGTGCCAGCAGCCCCTTAAGCTATGGCTACACCTTC.

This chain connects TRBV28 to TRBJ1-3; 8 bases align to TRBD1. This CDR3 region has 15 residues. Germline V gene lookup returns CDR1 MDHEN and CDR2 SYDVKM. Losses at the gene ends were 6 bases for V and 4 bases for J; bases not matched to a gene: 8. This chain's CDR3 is CASSQRDRSGNTIYF. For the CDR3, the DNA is TGTGCCAGCAGCCAACGGGACAGGAGCGGAAACACCATATATTTT.

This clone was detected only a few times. Here the CDR3 reads CASSLGRHTEAFF. CDR3 nucleotides: TGTGCCAGCAGCCTTGGACGGCACACTGAAGCTTTCTTT. V is TRBV5-5 and J is TRBJ1-1; no definite D call. The length of the CDR3 is 13 residues. The V gene lost 4 bases and the J gene lost 3 bases, with 10 bases spanning the gap. Germline loops: CDR1 SGHKS, CDR2 YYEKEE (reference sequence).

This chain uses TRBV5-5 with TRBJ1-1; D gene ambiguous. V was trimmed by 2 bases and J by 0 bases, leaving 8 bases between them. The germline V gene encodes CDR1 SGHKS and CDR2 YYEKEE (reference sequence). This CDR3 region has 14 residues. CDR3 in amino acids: CASSLNNMNTEAFF. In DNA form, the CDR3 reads TGTGCCAGCAGCTTAAATAACATGAACACTGAAGCTTTCTTT.

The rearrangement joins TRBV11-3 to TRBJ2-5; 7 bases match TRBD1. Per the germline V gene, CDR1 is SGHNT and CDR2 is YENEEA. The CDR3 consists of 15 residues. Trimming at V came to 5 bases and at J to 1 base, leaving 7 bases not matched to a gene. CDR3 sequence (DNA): TGTGCCAGCAGCCTAGCCGGGACAGCCCAAGAGACCCAGTACTTC. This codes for CASSLAGTAQETQYF.

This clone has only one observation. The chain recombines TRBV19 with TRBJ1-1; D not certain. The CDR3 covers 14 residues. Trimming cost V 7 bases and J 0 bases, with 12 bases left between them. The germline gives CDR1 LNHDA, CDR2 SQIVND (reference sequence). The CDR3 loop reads CASTIGFVNTEAFF. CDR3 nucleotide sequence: TGTGCCAGTACCATAGGGTTCGTGAACACTGAAGCTTTCTTT.